The 15 T cell receptor beta chains below come from one sample, sequenced in a study of human T cells and chemical hapten exposure. Described time point: patch test 2, 6 weeks after DPC sensitization. The treatment here: therapeutic diphenylcyclopropenone sensitization with weekly scalp DPC. TCRdb itself ran the RACE reads through MiXCR, one entry per CDR3 protein. The sample includes about 40,000 distinct CDR3 sequences, around 3.2% of them seen just once. The sequenced sample was whole blood, obtained in connection with sensitization to the hapten diphenylcyclopropenone (DPC). The receptors stem from a man between 35 and 55 years old with alopecia areata. Some clones in this sample may be carry-over from other donors' samples.

Many counts were recorded for this clonotype. The chain recombines TRBV12-3 or TRBV12-4 with TRBJ2-1; D unclear. Trimming left V 2 bases short and J 15 bases short, with 20 bases between. The CDR3 covers 14 residues. This chain's CDR3 is CASSLRWAQSARFF. The CDR3 nucleotides are TGTGCCAGCAGTTTAAGGTGGGCGCAGTCGGCTAGGTTCTTC.

This clonotype was detected many times. The genes are TRBV7-2 and TRBJ1-1; 8 nucleotides match TRBD1. From germline, CDR1 is SGHTA and CDR2 FQGNSA. The length of the CDR3 is 14 residues. The V gene end was trimmed by 5 bases and the J gene end by 3 bases; junction bases not matched to a gene: 5. For the CDR3, the DNA is TGTGCCAGCAGCCACGGGACAGGATACACTGAAGCTTTCTTT. As protein: CASSHGTGYTEAFF. Combining the CDR3 with reference TRBV7-2 and TRBJ1-1 gives the whole variable domain GAGVSQSPSNKVTEKGKDVELRCDPISGHTALYWYRQSLGQGLEFLIYFQGNSAPDKSGLPSDRFSAERTGGSVSTLTIQRTQQEDSAVYLCASSHGTGYTEAFFGQGTRLTVV.

The table lists this clonotype with a few counts. V and J are TRBV6-5 and TRBJ1-2, with D tentatively TRBD1 (6 bases). The CDR3 covers 15 residues. V lost 0 bases and J 6 bases, leaving 14 bases between the germline ends. From germline, CDR1 is MNHEY and CDR2 SVGAGI. Here the CDR3 reads CASSYSSWGQDGYTF. Here the CDR3 DNA reads TGTGCCAGCAGTTACTCGAGTTGGGGGCAGGATGGCTACACCTTC.

This clonotype was seen repeatedly, ten times or more. The chain employs TRBV20-1 and TRBJ2-7; 16 bases are a match to TRBD2. The CDR3 totals 19 residues. Trimming cost V 6 bases and J 2 bases; bases outside gene matches: 16. Germline V gives CDR1 DFQATT, CDR2 SNEGSKA (reference sequence). The CDR3: CSALKPGLAGGSIAYEQYF. CDR3 nucleotides: TGCAGTGCCCTCAAGCCGGGACTAGCGGGAGGGAGTATCGCCTACGAGCAGTACTTC.

This clonotype appeared many times. The gene calls are TRBV6-5 and TRBJ2-5, with 11 nucleotides matching TRBD2. Germline CDR1 MNHEY, CDR2 SVGAGI. The CDR3 covers 15 residues. The junction had 7 bases not matched to a gene; V was cut back by 6 bases and J by 4 bases. DNA of the CDR3: TGTGCCAGCAGCCCACTAGCGGGAGTAGGAGAGACCCAGTACTTC. It encodes CASSPLAGVGETQYF.

There are a few counts of this clonotype. The chain couples TRBV4-3 to TRBJ2-7; TRBD2 matches at 9 bases. The CDR3 loop spans 16 amino acids. The ends lost 4 bases at V and 5 bases at J; junction bases unmatched: 12. From germline, CDR1 is LGHNA and CDR2 YSLEER. The CDR3 reads CASSRLGASGINEQYF. The CDR3 region has the DNA TGCGCCAGCAGCCGTCTCGGGGCTAGCGGGATAAACGAGCAGTACTTC.

The table lists this clonotype with many counts. V is TRBV20-1 and J is TRBJ2-7, with 12 bases fitting TRBD2. CDR1 and CDR2 (germline): DFQATT, SNEGSKA (reference sequence). The CDR3 contains 16 residues. Trimming cost V 6 bases and J 1 base; bases outside gene matches: 10. CDR3 loop: CSASTSGRGKSYEQYF. CDR3 in DNA: TGCAGTGCCTCGACTAGCGGGAGAGGTAAATCCTACGAGCAGTACTTC.

The chain carries TRBV7-9 and TRBJ2-1; 11 bases agree with TRBD2. J gave up 6 bases and V 5 bases, and 3 bases lay outside the gene matches. This CDR3 is 14 amino acids long. In germline, CDR1 is SEHNR, CDR2 FQNEAQ (reference sequence). CDR3 loop: CASSNGTSGNEQFF. In nucleotides, the CDR3 is TGTGCCAGCAGCAACGGGACTAGCGGCAATGAGCAGTTCTTC.

This clonotype was counted a few times. The rearrangement uses TRBV29-1 and TRBJ2-7, with 7 nucleotides matching TRBD2. This CDR3 has 12 residues. Germline V lookup: CDR1 SQVTM, CDR2 ANQGSEA. V dropped 4 bases and J dropped 3; count of bases not matched to a gene: 3. The CDR3 loop reads CSVASGFYEQYF. CDR3 DNA sequence: TGCAGCGTTGCTAGCGGATTCTACGAGCAGTACTTC.

The gene calls are TRBV20-1 and TRBJ2-2; D is possibly TRBD2 (5 bases). The V end lost 3 bases, the J end lost 4 bases, and 15 bases lay between the germline ends. The CDR3 runs to 15 residues. Germline lookup yields CDR1 DFQATT and CDR2 SNEGSKA (reference sequence). The CDR3 region has the DNA TGCAGTGCTAGTACCGGGCGAGGACTCACCGGGGAGCTGTTTTTT. It encodes CSASTGRGLTGELFF.

There are many counts of this clonotype. The rearrangement uses TRBV4-1 and TRBJ2-1; D perhaps matches TRBD2 (6 bases). Trimming took 4 bases from V and 1 from J, leaving 14 bases between them. Germline assignment: CDR1 MGHRA and CDR2 YSYEKL. The CDR3 has 16 amino acids. This CDR3 reads CASSPVLAKSYNEQFF. The DNA for the CDR3 is TGCGCCAGCAGCCCCGTACTAGCAAAATCCTACAATGAGCAGTTCTTC.

The sample holds many counts of this clonotype. The rearrangement links TRBV20-1 to TRBJ2-1, with TRBD2 matching 8 bases. Germline CDR1 reads DFQATT; CDR2 reads SNEGSKA (reference sequence). Losses at the gene ends were 6 bases for V and 7 bases for J; bases not matched to a gene: 20. CDR3 length: 17 residues. This chain's CDR3 is CSATLVKSGSNLNEQFF. The CDR3 DNA follows: TGCAGTGCCACTCTAGTGAAAAGCGGGAGTAACCTAAATGAGCAGTTCTTC.

Many counts were recorded for this clonotype. The chain couples TRBV14 to TRBJ2-1, with D perhaps being TRBD1 or TRBD2 (7 bases each). The CDR3 spans 18 residues. Trimming cost V 5 bases and J 6 bases, with 26 bases left between them. Looked up from germline, CDR1 is SGHDN and CDR2 is FVKESK. CDR3 in amino acids: CASSGQGGGGGSLNEQFF. In DNA, the CDR3 is TGTGCCAGCAGCGGCCAGGGGGGAGGTGGCGGGAGTCTCAATGAGCAGTTCTTC.

This clonotype has at least ten counts. The rearrangement uses TRBV12-3 or TRBV12-4 and TRBJ2-7; D is undetermined. The CDR3 loop spans 14 amino acids. V lost 1 base to trimming and J lost 0 bases, with 7 bases between them. CDR3 sequence reads: CASSLEYRSYEQYF. The CDR3 DNA sequence: TGTGCCAGCAGTTTAGAGTATCGCTCCTACGAGCAGTACTTC.

At least ten counts were recorded for this clonotype. The rearrangement links TRBV12-3 or TRBV12-4 to TRBJ2-4, with 9 bases matching TRBD2. The CDR3 is made up of 16 amino acids. The trim removed 5 bases at V and 0 bases at J, leaving 5 bases unmatched. The CDR3 spells CASSKAGGLAKNIQYF. CDR3 nucleotides: TGTGCCAGCAGTAAGGCGGGAGGGCTAGCCAAAAACATTCAGTACTTC.